One and the same sample provided the 12 T cell receptor beta chains below, sequenced in a study of OX40 agonist ivuxolimab in advanced cancers. Generated by immunoSEQ multiplex PCR, the TCRdb table keeps only in-frame clones and is missing some. The sample comprises about 63,000 clones, roughly nine tenths of which are singletons, and 11% rests with the top ten. The material sequenced was CD4+ or CD8+ T cells sorted from blood, taken in a trial of the OX40 agonist ivuxolimab. The receptors here all came from an adult with an advanced solid tumor such as melanoma, head and neck, liver or kidney cancer.

The gene calls are TRBV27 and TRBJ2-3; 7 bases align to TRBD1. The length of the CDR3 is 13 residues. Germline V gene sequence: CDR1 MNHEY, CDR2 SMNVEV (reference sequence). The V segment lost 3 bases and the J segment 7 bases; nucleotides outside the gene matches: 4. CDR3 sequence: CASSLMRGHTQYF. The CDR3 coding sequence is TGTGCCAGCAGTTTGATGAGGGGGCATACGCAGTATTTT.

The gene calls are TRBV7-9 and TRBJ1-6; D remains unclear. Per germline, CDR1 SEHNR and CDR2 FQNEAQ (reference sequence). The CDR3 has 15 amino acids. V dropped 2 bases and J dropped 5 bases, with 10 bases sitting between them. The CDR3 loop is CASSLFSSDNSPLHF. In nucleotides, the CDR3 is TGTGCCAGCAGCTTATTCAGCTCGGATAATTCACCCCTCCACTTT.

This clone was found a few times. This chain connects TRBV2 to TRBJ1-2, with D perhaps TRBD1 (5 bases). Trimming left V 3 bases short and J 5 bases short, with 13 bases between. The CDR3 totals 14 residues. Germline CDR1 reads SNHLY; CDR2 reads FYNNEI. The CDR3 DNA sequence: TGTGCCAGCAGTGAGGGGACTTCAATTTATGGCTACACCTTC. Translation: CASSEGTSIYGYTF.

V and J are TRBV2 and TRBJ2-5, with a possible D match to TRBD1 (6 bases). Trimming left V 0 bases short and J 4 bases short, with 15 bases between. The CDR3 sequence is 16 residues long. The germline V gene has CDR1 SNHLY and CDR2 FYNNEI. CDR3 sequence (DNA): TGTGCCAGCAGTGAAGCTTTGGTCGTGGGGGCAGAGACCCAGTACTTC. It yields the protein CASSEALVVGAETQYF.

V usage is TRBV15 and J usage is TRBJ2-5; 9 bases fit TRBD2. Trimming took 0 bases from V and 4 from J; bases not matched to a gene: 18. Germline loops: CDR1 LNHNV, CDR2 YYDKDF (reference sequence). This CDR3 spans 20 amino acids. The CDR3 DNA follows: TGTGCCACCAGCAGAGATCTCCCCTGGAGGGCTAGCGGGGCCTCAGAGACCCAGTACTTC. Encoded protein: CATSRDLPWRASGASETQYF.

This clone has a single count. The rearrangement links TRBV5-4 to TRBJ2-2, with 10 bases matching TRBD2. Germline values: CDR1 SGHNT, CDR2 YYREEE (reference sequence). The CDR3 runs to 16 residues. The V and J ends lost 4 bases and 7 bases, in that order; junction bases with no gene match: 10. This chain's CDR3 is CASSPRQSGRVGELFF. Here the CDR3 DNA reads TGTGCCAGCAGCCCACGACAAAGCGGGAGGGTCGGGGAGCTGTTTTTT.

The rearrangement joins TRBV5-1 to TRBJ1-1, with 8 positions matching TRBD1. The CDR3 consists of 15 residues. CDR1 and CDR2 (germline): SGHRS, YFSETQ. The ends lost 4 bases at V and 8 bases at J; junction bases unmatched: 13. CDR3 protein: CASSPIPGTGQEAFF. The CDR3 DNA is TGCGCCAGCAGCCCCATCCCTGGGACAGGCCAAGAAGCTTTCTTT.

The genes are TRBV9 and TRBJ2-3; possible D gene TRBD2, 5 bases. Looked up from germline, CDR1 is SGDLS and CDR2 is YYNGEE. This CDR3 contains 14 residues. Trimming shortened V by 6 bases and J by 3 bases, and 14 bases separated the two germline ends. The CDR3 DNA reads TGTGCCAGCAATAGGGAGTGGGGTACAGATACGCAGTATTTT. This gives the protein CASNREWGTDTQYF.

This chain links TRBV12-5 with TRBJ1-1; D remains unclear. CDR1 is LGHNT and CDR2 is FRNRAP in the germline V gene. Trimming stripped 1 base from V and 8 bases from J, with 5 bases between. This CDR3 is 11 amino acids long. The CDR3, as DNA: TGTGCTAGTGGTTTGGGGCGGGAAGCTTTCTTT. This gives the protein CASGLGREAFF.

This chain connects TRBV7-2 to TRBJ1-1; perhaps TRBD1 as D (6 bases). Germline CDR1 is SGHTA and CDR2 is FQGNSA. CDR3 length: 13 residues. V lost 5 bases and J 1 base, leaving 8 bases between the germline ends. CDR3 amino acids: CASSDRWNTEAFF. The CDR3 DNA is TGTGCCAGCAGCGACAGGTGGAACACTGAAGCTTTCTTT. The whole variable domain, filled in from reference TRBV7-2 and TRBJ1-1, reads GAGVSQSPSNKVTEKGKDVELRCDPISGHTALYWYRQSLGQGLEFLIYFQGNSAPDKSGLPSDRFSAERTGGSVSTLTIQRTQQEDSAVYLCASSDRWNTEAFFGQGTRLTVV.

The V and J genes are TRBV15 and TRBJ2-3; D is possibly TRBD1 (6 bases). The V end lost 5 bases, the J end lost 0 bases, and 15 bases lay between the germline ends. Germline V gene sequence: CDR1 LNHNV, CDR2 YYDKDF (reference sequence). The CDR3 consists of 16 residues. CDR3 residues: CATSVRIRGSTDTQYF. CDR3 nucleotides: TGTGCCACCAGCGTTCGGATAAGGGGGAGCACAGATACGCAGTATTTT.

The rearrangement joins TRBV5-4 to TRBJ1-3; a possible D gene is TRBD1 (5 bases). CDR1 and CDR2 (germline): SGHNT, YYREEE (reference sequence). Trimming removed 2 bases from V and 0 bases from J, with 12 bases in between. The CDR3 is 16 amino acids. The CDR3 nucleotides are TGTGCCAGCAGCTTAGGAGGGGCCAGCTCTGGAAACACCATATATTTT. This sequence encodes CASSLGGASSGNTIYF.